One and the same sample provided the 5 T cell receptor beta chains below, sequenced in a study of T cell responses to AZD1222 COVID-19 vaccine. Sequenced by immunoSEQ multiplex PCR; TCRdb stores in-frame clones only, minus some. The data hold roughly 130,000 clones, with 80% to 90% observed a single time. The specimen comprised peripheral blood, sampled on day 0 of MenACWY control vaccination. The receptors shown here come from an adult in good health.

V and J are TRBV28 and TRBJ1-1; tentative D call: TRBD1 (6 bases). In germline, CDR1 is MDHEN, CDR2 SYDVKM. The CDR3 runs to 14 residues. Trimming removed 6 bases from V and 1 base from J, with 12 bases in between. CDR3 in DNA: TGTGCCAGCAGACCGGGACACAAGAACACTGAAGCTTTCTTT. The encoded protein is CASRPGHKNTEAFF.

V is TRBV5-6 and J is TRBJ1-2; TRBD1 matches at 7 bases. Germline CDR1 and CDR2: SGHDT and YYEEEE. Trimming cost V 3 bases and J 1 base; bases outside gene matches: 6. The CDR3 has 15 residues. CDR3 coding DNA: TGTGCCAGCAGCTGGAACAGGGGTATTAACTATGGCTACACCTTC. Translation gives CASSWNRGINYGYTF.

This chain uses TRBV5-1 with TRBJ2-7; 10 bases map to TRBD1. J lost 0 bases, V lost 7 bases, and 16 bases had no gene match. Looked up from germline, CDR1 is SGHRS and CDR2 is YFSETQ. The CDR3 covers 18 residues. The CDR3 here is CASYSGQGNVGSSYEQYF. In DNA form, the CDR3 reads TGCGCCAGCTATTCGGGACAGGGGAACGTGGGGAGCTCCTACGAGCAGTACTTC.

This CDR3 is CASSLASGRKNEQFF. The CDR3 coding sequence is TGTGCCAGCAGCTTAGCTAGCGGGAGAAAAAATGAGCAGTTCTTC. The V and J genes are TRBV7-2 and TRBJ2-1; 9 bases align to TRBD2. CDR3 length: 15 amino acids. CDR1 is SGHTA and CDR2 is FQGNSA in the germline V gene. V dropped 0 bases and J dropped 7; count of bases not matched to a gene: 4.

V and J are TRBV5-5 and TRBJ2-7; 7 bases line up with TRBD2. The CDR3 sequence is 16 residues long. V lost 2 bases and J lost 4; bases outside the gene matches: 12. Germline assignment: CDR1 SGHKS and CDR2 YYEKEE (reference sequence). In DNA form, the CDR3 reads TGTGCCAGCAGCTTCGGGGTGGGTAGCGGGTTGTACGAGCAGTACTTC. Translating gives CASSFGVGSGLYEQYF.